The rows below give T cell receptor beta chains drawn from one sample of a study of cytomegalovirus exposure and HLA in healthy donors. Using immunoSEQ multiplex PCR, the repertoire was profiled, and TCRdb retains in-frame clones only, with some absent. The sample has 200,000 to 300,000 clones, more than 75% seen once. The material sequenced was PBMCs. Source of these receptors: a man younger than 30 in good health and CMV-seropositive. The CDR3 runs from the conserved cysteine through the conserved F or W. D genes are given only for firm matches. Clone size is not always given. Where it is, it says once, few, many or a class for expanded clones.

TRBJ2-5 | - | TRBV2 | - | CASRREQETQYF | TGTGCCAGCAGGAGAGAACAAGAGACCCAGTACTTC
TRBJ2-7 | once | TRBV6-5 | TRBD2 | CASSPMGGGSYEQYF | TGTGCCAGCAGCCCAATGGGGGGAGGGTCCTACGAGCAGTACTTC
TRBJ1-5 | - | TRBV7-9 | - | CASSLGGDQPQHF | TGTGCCAGCAGCTTAGGGGGTGACCAGCCCCAGCATTTT
TRBJ2-1 | - | TRBV4-3 | - | CASSPSGGNEQFF | TGCGCCAGCAGCCCCTCCGGGGGTAATGAGCAGTTCTTC
TRBJ2-1 | - | TRBV28 | - | CASSLLLAFNEQFF | TGTGCCAGCAGTTTACTCCTAGCTTTTAATGAGCAGTTCTTC
TRBJ2-2 | - | TRBV2 | TRBD1 | CASSEWGQAGHGELFF | TGTGCCAGCAGTGAGTGGGGACAGGCCGGGCACGGGGAGCTGTTTTTT
TRBJ1-3 | once | TRBV28 | - | CASSNAGNTIYF | TGTGCCAGCAGCAATGCCGGAAACACCATATATTTT
TRBJ2-1 | - | TRBV15 | - | CATREIGGTYNEQFF | TGTGCCACCAGAGAGATTGGGGGAACCTACAATGAGCAGTTCTTC
TRBJ2-2 | - | TRBV5-1 | - | CASSLGAGGLFF | TGCGCCAGCAGCTTGGGTGCCGGGGGGCTGTTTTTT
TRBJ2-6 | - | TRBV27 | - | CASSLGGGPRVLTF | TGTGCCAGCAGTCTAGGCGGGGGCCCCCGCGTCCTGACTTTC
TRBJ2-3 | - | TRBV6-5 | - | CASSYSPNSPDTQYF | TGTGCCAGCAGTTACTCCCCGAACAGTCCAGATACGCAGTATTTT
TRBJ2-3 | - | TRBV4-3 | - | CASSPQRFTDTQYF | TGCGCCAGCAGCCCACAGCGTTTCACAGATACGCAGTATTTT
TRBJ2-7 | - | TRBV28 | - | CASSSGGYEQYF | TGTGCCAGCAGTAGTGGAGGCTACGAGCAGTACTTC
TRBJ2-7 | - | TRBV29-1 | TRBD1 | CSVAGQYYEQYF | TGCAGCGTTGCGGGACAGTACTACGAGCAGTACTTC
TRBJ2-1 | - | TRBV7-9 | TRBD2 | CASSTGLAGVSNEQFF | TGTGCCAGCAGTACTGGACTAGCGGGAGTCTCCAATGAGCAGTTCTTC
TRBJ1-2 | - | TRBV28 | - | CASSLSNVGPYTF | TGTGCCAGCAGTTTAAGTAATGTGGGCCCTTACACCTTC
TRBJ2-7 | - | TRBV18 | TRBD1 | CASSLRTGGYEQYF | TGTGCCAGCTCACTTAGGACAGGGGGCTACGAGCAGTACTTC
TRBJ2-1 | - | TRBV30 | - | CAWSRGSSYNEQFF | TGTGCCTGGAGTAGGGGGAGCTCCTACAATGAGCAGTTCTTC
TRBJ2-2 | - | TRBV27 | - | CASSYQGTGELFF | TGTGCCAGCAGTTACCAAGGAACCGGGGAGCTGTTTTTT
TRBJ1-5 | - | TRBV5-1 | TRBD1 | CASSLTGGDQPQHF | TGCGCCAGCAGCTTGACAGGGGGTGATCAGCCCCAGCATTTT
TRBJ2-5 | - | TRBV5-1 | TRBD1 | CASSIGTGGSETQYF | TGCGCCAGCAGCATCGGGACAGGGGGCTCAGAGACCCAGTACTTC
TRBJ2-1 | - | TRBV11-3 | - | CASSPRSTGGEQFF | TGTGCCAGCAGCCCTCGATCGACTGGAGGAGAGCAGTTCTTC
TRBJ2-7 | once | TRBV10-3 | - | CAISQSEGTYEQYF | TGTGCCATCAGCCAGTCCGAGGGGACCTACGAGCAGTACTTC
TRBJ2-3 | - | TRBV6-5 | - | CASSTPSGYTDTQYF | TGTGCCAGCAGTACCCCGAGCGGGTACACAGATACGCAGTATTTT
TRBJ1-1 | - | TRBV6-5 | TRBD1 | CASTRVAGGWTEAFF | TGTGCCAGCACCCGAGTTGCAGGGGGATGGACTGAAGCTTTCTTT
TRBJ2-7 | few | TRBV7-2 | - | CASSAFRGDEQYF | TGTGCCAGCAGCGCTTTCCGGGGAGACGAGCAGTACTTC
TRBJ1-2 | few | TRBV15 | TRBD1 | CATSRTTGNGYTF | TGTGCCACCAGCAGAACGACAGGGAATGGCTACACCTTC
TRBJ1-2 | - | TRBV29-1 | - | CSVEPGAYGYTF | TGCAGCGTTGAGCCAGGGGCCTATGGCTACACCTTC
TRBJ2-7 | few | TRBV7-7 | - | CASSLDGQRSEQYF | TGTGCCAGCAGCTTAGACGGACAGCGGTCCGAGCAGTACTTC
TRBJ2-7 | - | TRBV9 | - | CASSVDSRGNEQYF | TGTGCCAGCAGCGTAGATAGCAGGGGCAACGAGCAGTACTTC
TRBJ2-7 | - | TRBV29-1 | TRBD2 | CSVSGTSGTHEQYF | TGCAGCGTTAGCGGGACTAGCGGGACCCACGAGCAGTACTTC
TRBJ2-7 | once | TRBV5-1 | - | CASSLRDNEGHEQYF | TGCGCCAGCAGCTTGAGGGACAACGAAGGGCACGAGCAGTACTTC
TRBJ2-2 | - | TRBV2 | - | CASRKDSTGELFF | TGTGCCAGCAGAAAGGACAGCACCGGGGAGCTGTTTTTT
TRBJ2-2 | - | TRBV27 | - | CASSLRRTGELFF | TGTGCCAGCAGTTTGCGGCGCACCGGGGAGCTGTTTTTT
TRBJ2-7 | - | TRBV27 | - | CASSFSQGYEQYF | TGTGCCAGCAGTTTTTCCCAGGGTTACGAGCAGTACTTC
TRBJ2-5 | - | TRBV9 | TRBD2 | CASGGLQTGETQYF | TGTGCCAGCGGGGGACTACAGACTGGGGAGACCCAGTACTTC